A single T cell receptor beta chain is shown here with its context. The data stem from a study of blood T cell repertoires in COVID-19. CDR1 and CDR2 (germline): LGHNA, YNFKEQ. With 0 bases removed from V and 6 bases from J, the gap between germline ends came to 17 bases. This CDR3 spans 16 amino acids. Some clones are missing from TCRdb's copy, which holds only in-frame ones; the method was immunoSEQ multiplex PCR. The data contain 450,000 or so clones, approximately 92% of them singletons. This TCR derives from a man aged 18 to 30 with COVID-19, enrolled during active disease. Sequences were obtained from peripheral blood. This chain uses TRBV4-2 with TRBJ1-2; possibly TRBD1 for D (6 bases). The CDR3 DNA reads as TGTGCCAGCAGCCAAGATCTTCCGGGACAAAAGGATGGCTACACCTTC. It encodes CASSQDLPGQKDGYTF.